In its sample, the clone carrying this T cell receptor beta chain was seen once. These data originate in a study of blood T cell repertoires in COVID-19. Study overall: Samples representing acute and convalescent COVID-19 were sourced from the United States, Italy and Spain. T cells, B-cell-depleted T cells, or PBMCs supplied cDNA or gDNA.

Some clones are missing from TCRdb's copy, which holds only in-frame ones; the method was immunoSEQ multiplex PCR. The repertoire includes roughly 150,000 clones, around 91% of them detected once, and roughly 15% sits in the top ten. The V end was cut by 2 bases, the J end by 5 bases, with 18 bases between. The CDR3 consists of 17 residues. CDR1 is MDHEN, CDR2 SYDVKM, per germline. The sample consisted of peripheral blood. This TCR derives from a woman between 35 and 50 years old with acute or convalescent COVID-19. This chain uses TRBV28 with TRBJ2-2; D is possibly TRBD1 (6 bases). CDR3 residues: CASSLRPGAKTTGELFF. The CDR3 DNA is TGTGCCAGCAGTTTAAGGCCAGGGGCGAAGACGACCGGGGAGCTGTTTTTT.